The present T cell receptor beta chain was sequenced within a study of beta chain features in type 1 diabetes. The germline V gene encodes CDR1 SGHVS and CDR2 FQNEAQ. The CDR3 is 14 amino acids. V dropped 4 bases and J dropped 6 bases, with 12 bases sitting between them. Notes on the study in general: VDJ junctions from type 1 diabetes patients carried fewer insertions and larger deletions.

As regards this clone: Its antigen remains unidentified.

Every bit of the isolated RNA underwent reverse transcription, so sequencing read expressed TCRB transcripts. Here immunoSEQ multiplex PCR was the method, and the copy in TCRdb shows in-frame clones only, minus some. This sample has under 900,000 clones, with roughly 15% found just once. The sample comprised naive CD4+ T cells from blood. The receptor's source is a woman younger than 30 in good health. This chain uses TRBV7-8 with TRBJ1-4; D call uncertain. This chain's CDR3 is CASSSRWGDEKLFF. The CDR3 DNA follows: TGTGCCAGCAGCTCCAGGTGGGGAGATGAAAAACTGTTTTTT.